The next 24 T cell receptor beta chains were all read from a single sample in a study of OX40 agonist ivuxolimab in advanced cancers. Here immunoSEQ multiplex PCR was the method, and the copy in TCRdb shows in-frame clones only, minus some. The table has roughly 66,000 clones, around 83% seen once. The material sequenced was CD4+ or CD8+ T cells sorted from blood, taken in a trial of the OX40 agonist ivuxolimab. These receptors all stem from an adult with an advanced solid tumor such as melanoma, head and neck, liver or kidney cancer.

The chain is built from TRBV5-1 and TRBJ2-3; TRBD2 might be the D (6 bases). The V gene's germline CDR1 is SGHRS and CDR2 YFSETQ. V was trimmed by 0 bases and J by 0 bases, leaving 8 bases between them. The CDR3 loop spans 15 amino acids. This CDR3 is CASSLGRGSTDTQYF. For the CDR3, the DNA is TGCGCCAGCAGCTTGGGGCGGGGTAGCACAGATACGCAGTATTTT.

This chain uses TRBV19 with TRBJ2-5, with TRBD2 as a possible D gene (5 bases). In germline, CDR1 is LNHDA, CDR2 SQIVND (reference sequence). The CDR3 spans 13 residues. Trimming removed 1 base from V and 2 bases from J, with 5 bases in between. The CDR3 DNA reads as TGTGCCAGTAGTATAGCGGGGCAAGAGACCCAGTACTTC. Protein: CASSIAGQETQYF. The full variable domain, with the rest looked up from reference TRBV19 and TRBJ2-5, is DGGITQSPKYLFRKEGQNVTLSCEQNLNHDAMYWYRQDPGQGLRLIYYSQIVNDFQKGDIAEGYSVSREKKESFPLTVTSAQKNPTAFYLCASSIAGQETQYFGPGTRLLVL.

This clone has just one count. This chain connects TRBV6-1 to TRBJ1-4; weak D call: TRBD1 (5 bases). Trimming pared 3 bases from V and 8 bases from J, leaving 16 bases between. CDR3 length: 15 amino acids. The germline gives CDR1 MNHNS, CDR2 SASEGT. In DNA, the CDR3 is TGTGCCAGCAGTGATCTTTCAGGGAGTCTGGAAAAACTGTTTTTT. This sequence encodes CASSDLSGSLEKLFF.

Worth noting for this clone: The junction departs from germline at one end; a sequencing error may be responsible. V and J are TRBV7-2 and TRBJ1-4; 10 nucleotides match TRBD1. This CDR3 has 15 amino acids. Germline CDR1 and CDR2: SGHTA and FQGNSA. The CDR3 sequence: CASSLGQGEGEKLFF. As DNA, the CDR3 is TGTGCCAGCAGTTTAGGACAGGGGGAAGGTGAAAAACTGTTTTTT.

This chain uses TRBV10-3 with TRBJ2-5, with D perhaps matching TRBD1 (6 bases). Germline CDR1 is ENHRY and CDR2 is SYGVKD. Trimming cost V 0 bases and J 7 bases, with 6 bases left between them. The CDR3 is 12 amino acids. CDR3 sequence (DNA): TGTGCCATCAGTGAGTCGACAGGGACCCAGTACTTC. It is translated as CAISESTGTQYF.

The rearrangement joins TRBV18 to TRBJ2-2; TRBD2 agrees at 14 bases. Looked up from germline, CDR1 is KGHSH and CDR2 is LQKENI. The ends lost 4 bases at V and 2 bases at J; junction bases unmatched: 6. The CDR3 length is 18 residues. Here the CDR3 DNA reads TGTGCCAGCTCACTGCGACTAGCGGGGGGGCCCAACACCGGGGAGCTGTTTTTT. Its protein is CASSLRLAGGPNTGELFF.

This chain joins TRBV2 and TRBJ2-1; D not resolved. The CDR3 loop spans 15 amino acids. V dropped 0 bases and J dropped 6 bases, with 12 bases sitting between them. Germline CDR1 is SNHLY and CDR2 is FYNNEI. Here the CDR3 DNA reads TGTGCCAGCAGTGAAGCCCGTGGCATTGGCAATGAGCAGTTCTTC. Translation gives CASSEARGIGNEQFF.

V gene TRBV7-9 combines with J gene TRBJ2-7; D possibly corresponds to TRBD1 (7 bases). The CDR3 has 17 amino acids. Germline V gene data show CDR1 as SEHNR and CDR2 as FQNEAQ (reference sequence). The V end was cut by 5 bases, the J end by 6 bases, with 26 bases between. CDR3 in amino acids: CASSPRGNRGRVGEQYF. Here the CDR3 DNA reads TGTGCCAGCAGCCCCCGCGGGAACAGGGGAAGGGTAGGCGAGCAGTACTTC.

The chain is built from TRBV5-1 and TRBJ2-3; TRBD2 is a possible D gene (5 bases). This CDR3 is 14 amino acids long. In germline, CDR1 is SGHRS, CDR2 YFSETQ. Trimming removed 1 base from V and 3 bases from J, with 9 bases in between. The CDR3 spells CASSLYEGTDTQYF. The CDR3 DNA follows: TGCGCCAGCAGCTTGTACGAGGGTACAGATACGCAGTATTTT.

The gene calls are TRBV11-1 and TRBJ1-1, with TRBD1 identical over 10 bases. Germline CDR1 and CDR2: SGHAT and FQDESV (reference sequence). This CDR3 region has 15 residues. Unmatched junction bases numbered 9, after V lost 5 bases and J lost 6 bases. The CDR3 reads CASSLSGTGASEAFF. Written as DNA, the CDR3 is TGTGCCAGCAGCCTTTCCGGGACAGGGGCATCTGAAGCTTTCTTT.

The chain joins TRBV23-1 to TRBJ1-2, with a tentative D call TRBD1 (6 bases). TRBV23-1 is an ORF for which the function is uncertain. This CDR3 is built from 15 residues. V lost 3 bases, J lost 4 bases, and 15 bases lay in between. The CDR3, as DNA: TGCGCCAGCAGTCATCCGACAGGATCAGGCTATGGCTACACCTTC. It yields the protein CASSHPTGSGYGYTF.

V and J are TRBV4-2 and TRBJ2-3; 8 bases are shared with TRBD2. CDR3 length: 14 residues. CDR1 and CDR2 from the germline V gene are LGHNA and YNFKEQ. V was pared by 1 base and J by 6 bases, with 3 bases of the junction left unmatched. Here the CDR3 DNA reads TGTGCCAGCAGCCAAGCGGGAGGGGTGGATACGCAGTATTTT. This encodes CASSQAGGVDTQYF.

The chain joins TRBV6-1 to TRBJ2-2; unclear D gene. Looked up from germline, CDR1 is MNHNS and CDR2 is SASEGT. V was cut by 3 bases and J by 8 bases, with 4 bases left in between. CDR3 size: 11 residues. The DNA for the CDR3 is TGTGCCAGCAGTGAGGGGGGGGAGCTGTTTTTT. Its protein product is CASSEGGELFF.

The chain uses TRBV5-6 and TRBJ2-5; D may be TRBD2 (6 bases). Germline V gene data show CDR1 as SGHDT and CDR2 as YYEEEE. The V and J ends lost 3 bases and 5 bases respectively, with 17 bases between them. The CDR3 loop spans 15 amino acids. The CDR3 DNA reads TGTGCCAGCAGCTCGTTTGTGCCTAGCGCGGAGACCCAGTACTTC. This gives the protein CASSSFVPSAETQYF.

V and J are TRBV5-5 and TRBJ2-7; D not certain. This CDR3 contains 15 residues. From germline, CDR1 is SGHKS and CDR2 YYEKEE (reference sequence). The ends were cut back, 2 bases at V and 0 bases at J, with 12 bases in the middle. CDR3 coding DNA: TGTGCCAGCAGCTTCGCCTACCAGCCCTCCTACGAGCAGTACTTC. Its protein product is CASSFAYQPSYEQYF.

V and J are TRBV9 and TRBJ2-2; 8 bases match TRBD1. The J segment lost 3 bases and the V segment lost 0 bases, leaving 7 bases of the junction unmatched. The CDR3 sequence is 17 residues long. Germline V gene data show CDR1 as SGDLS and CDR2 as YYNGEE. The CDR3 sequence: CASSVEPQGADTGELFF. DNA for the CDR3: TGTGCCAGCAGCGTAGAGCCCCAGGGGGCGGACACCGGGGAGCTGTTTTTT.

This chain connects TRBV5-4 to TRBJ2-7, with 11 bases identical to TRBD2. This CDR3 region has 15 residues. Germline-derived CDR1 and CDR2 are SGHNT and YYREEE (reference sequence). With V trimmed by 4 bases and J by 9 bases, 12 bases remained unmatched. CDR3 amino acids: CASSPELAGVNVQYF. CDR3 sequence (DNA): TGTGCCAGCAGCCCGGAACTAGCGGGAGTTAATGTGCAGTACTTC. The full variable domain, its missing parts supplied by reference TRBV5-4 and TRBJ2-7, is ETGVTQSPTHLIKTRGQQVTLRCSSQSGHNTVSWYQQALGQGPQFIFQYYREEENGRGNFPPRFSGLQFPNYSSELNVNALELDDSALYLCASSPELAGVNVQYFGPGTRLTVT.

The sample holds a few counts of this clone. The V and J genes are TRBV18 and TRBJ2-2; 7 bases agree with TRBD2. The CDR3 covers 16 residues. Germline V gives CDR1 KGHSH, CDR2 LQKENI. J gave up 0 bases and V 3 bases, and 4 bases lay outside the gene matches. The CDR3 DNA reads as TGTGCCAGCTCACCTGTAGCGGGCACGAACACCGGGGAGCTGTTTTTT. Encoded protein: CASSPVAGTNTGELFF.

The rearrangement uses TRBV7-8 and TRBJ2-1, with D perhaps matching TRBD1 or TRBD2 (5 bases each). Looked up from germline, CDR1 is SGHVS and CDR2 is FQNEAQ. CDR3 length equals 15 residues. With 3 bases removed from V and 8 bases from J, the gap between germline ends came to 17 bases. The CDR3 DNA follows: TGTGCCAGCAGCTTGGGACCACTAGTTTTCGATGAGCAGTTCTTC. It codes for CASSLGPLVFDEQFF.

The chain joins TRBV9 to TRBJ1-2, with D uncertain. Trimming cost V 4 bases and J 4 bases, with 11 bases left between them. The CDR3 is 13 residues long. Germline CDR1 and CDR2: SGDLS and YYNGEE. CDR3 nucleotide sequence: TGTGCCAGCAGCCTGGACGGACTCTATGGCTACACCTTC. The encoded protein is CASSLDGLYGYTF.

The V call is TRBV18, the J call TRBJ1-4, with a tentative D call TRBD1 (5 bases). Between the trimmed V and J ends, which lost 3 bases and 8 bases, there was a span of 7 bases. Germline lookup yields CDR1 KGHSH and CDR2 LQKENI. The CDR3 is 12 residues long. CDR3 region: CASSPGGEKLFF. The CDR3 DNA reads as TGTGCCAGCTCACCCGGGGGAGAAAAACTGTTTTTT.

The V gene is TRBV6-1, the J gene TRBJ1-4; 7 bases agree with TRBD1. The CDR3 is 15 residues long. V lost 0 bases and J lost 10; bases outside the gene matches: 8. In germline, CDR1 is MNHNS, CDR2 SASEGT. CDR3 amino acids: CASSEASGTVGKLFF. For the CDR3, the DNA is TGTGCCAGCAGTGAAGCCTCCGGGACAGTCGGAAAACTGTTTTTT.

This clone has just one count. The chain employs TRBV6-1 and TRBJ1-2, with D tentatively TRBD1 (5 bases). Trimming removed 8 bases from V and 1 base from J, with 14 bases in between. The CDR3 has 14 residues. Germline V gene sequence: CDR1 MNHNS, CDR2 SASEGT. The CDR3 spells CASLAADSNYGYTF. The CDR3 DNA follows: TGTGCCAGCCTAGCCGCCGACAGTAACTATGGCTACACCTTC.

In its sample, this clone was seen once. The rearrangement uses TRBV1 and TRBJ2-1; the table names TRBD2, a call not compared with the DNA. TRBV1 is a pseudogene segment. The CDR3 is made up of 17 amino acids. The CDR3 sequence is CTPIRQKGEAPYNEQFF. DNA for the CDR3: TGCACCCCAATCCGTCAGAAAGGGGAGGCCCCCTACAATGAGCAGTTCTTC.